The rows below give T cell receptor beta chains drawn from one sample of a study of regulatory and conventional T cells in RAG deficiency. Repertoires were generated with immunoSEQ multiplex PCR, while TCRdb's copy carries only in-frame clones and drops some. The sample includes about a thousand clones, roughly four fifths of them seen just once. The sequenced sample consisted of CD8+ T cells sorted from blood. Receptors were obtained from a human donor with RAG deficiency presenting as severe combined immunodeficiency. Each CDR3 is given with its conserved first and last residue. Each record gives: clone size, V gene, J gene, D gene, CDR3 DNA, CDR3 protein. D genes are given only for firm matches. Expanded clones get a size class; other rows say once, few or many, or leave the size out.

size: -
V: TRBV13
J: TRBJ2-7
D: -
DNA: TGTGCCAGCAGCCTATCCTACGAGCAGTACTTC
CDR3: CASSLSYEQYF

size: -
V: TRBV9
J: TRBJ2-3
D: TRBD1
DNA: TGTGCCAGCAGCGTAGTGGGACAGGGGGCAGATACGCAGTATTTT
CDR3: CASSVVGQGADTQYF

size: -
V: TRBV5-4
J: TRBJ2-3
D: -
DNA: TGTGCCAGCAGCCTAGGGGGCACAGATACGCAGTATTTT
CDR3: CASSLGGTDTQYF

size: -
V: TRBV6-5
J: TRBJ2-7
D: -
DNA: TGTGCCAGCAGTTACTCCCAGGGTAGCTCCTACGAGCAGTACTTC
CDR3: CASSYSQGSSYEQYF

size: -
V: TRBV27
J: TRBJ1-3
D: -
DNA: TGTGCCAGCAGTCTCCAGGGGAGGCTCTCTGGAAACACCATATATTTT
CDR3: CASSLQGRLSGNTIYF

size: -
V: TRBV9
J: TRBJ2-1
D: TRBD1
DNA: TGTGCCAGCAGCGCCCCCGGGACAGGGGCTTACAATGAGCAGTTCTTC
CDR3: CASSAPGTGAYNEQFF

size: -
V: TRBV27
J: TRBJ2-3
D: -
DNA: TGTGCCAGCAGTTTATCACAAGGCGCAGGGGAGGGCACAGATACGCAGTATTTT
CDR3: CASSLSQGAGEGTDTQYF

size: -
V: TRBV7-7
J: TRBJ2-6
D: -
DNA: TGTGCCAGCAGCCTCGCTCCACAAAGTCGGGCCAACGTCCTGACTTTC
CDR3: CASSLAPQSRANVLTF

size: few
V: TRBV27
J: TRBJ2-5
D: TRBD1
DNA: TGTGCCAGCAGTTCGTCCGGGACAGGGTTTTACCAAGAGACCCAGTACTTC
CDR3: CASSSSGTGFYQETQYF

size: once
V: TRBV4-1
J: TRBJ1-1
D: -
DNA: TGCGCCAGCAGCCATCAAGGGGTGATGAACACTGAAGCTTTCTTT
CDR3: CASSHQGVMNTEAFF

size: -
V: TRBV9
J: TRBJ2-7
D: TRBD1
DNA: TGTGCCAGCAGCCCGGGACAGACCTACGAGCAGTACTTC
CDR3: CASSPGQTYEQYF

size: -
V: TRBV9
J: TRBJ2-7
D: -
DNA: TGTGCCAGCAGCGTAGGCGGGACCTACTACGAGCAGTACTTC
CDR3: CASSVGGTYYEQYF

size: -
V: TRBV9
J: TRBJ2-3
D: -
DNA: TGTGCCAGCAGCACCTCGACGGCTAGCACAGATACGCAGTATTTT
CDR3: CASSTSTASTDTQYF

size: few
V: TRBV5-1
J: TRBJ2-7
D: TRBD1
DNA: TGCGCCAGCAGCTCGTGGACAGGGCCCTACGAGCAGTACTTC
CDR3: CASSSWTGPYEQYF

size: -
V: TRBV4-2
J: TRBJ2-7
D: -
DNA: TGTGCCAGCAGCCAAGGAAGGCCTCCGGACCGTACCTACGAGCAGTACTTC
CDR3: CASSQGRPPDRTYEQYF

size: once
V: TRBV19
J: TRBJ2-3
D: -
DNA: TGTGCCAGTAGTACCAGTTTTTTAGATACGCAGTATTTT
CDR3: CASSTSFLDTQYF

size: -
V: TRBV27
J: TRBJ2-3
D: -
DNA: TGTGCCAGCAGTTTAATAACCGCAGATACGCAGTATTTT
CDR3: CASSLITADTQYF

size: -
V: TRBV6-9
J: TRBJ2-7
D: -
DNA: TGTGCCAGCAGTATCGGACAGCTATACGAGCAGTACTTC
CDR3: CASSIGQLYEQYF

size: -
V: TRBV7-3
J: TRBJ2-2
D: -
DNA: TGTGCCAGCAGCCCCAACAGCGGGGAGCTGTTTTTT
CDR3: CASSPNSGELFF

size: -
V: TRBV5-1
J: TRBJ2-7
D: TRBD1
DNA: TGCGCCAGCAGCTGGACCGGGACAGCCTACGAGCAGTACTTC
CDR3: CASSWTGTAYEQYF

size: -
V: TRBV9
J: TRBJ2-6
D: -
DNA: TGTGCCAGCAGCCCAGGCTCTGGGGCCAACGTCCTGACTTTC
CDR3: CASSPGSGANVLTF

size: -
V: TRBV9
J: TRBJ2-6
D: -
DNA: TGTGCCAGCAGCGTAAGCCGGGGACCTGGCTCTGGGGCCAACGTCCTGACTTTC
CDR3: CASSVSRGPGSGANVLTF

size: -
V: TRBV7-8
J: TRBJ2-1
D: -
DNA: TGTGCCAGCAGCTTATGGGGCGAGCGAAACAATGAGCAGTTCTTC
CDR3: CASSLWGERNNEQFF

size: -
V: TRBV9
J: TRBJ1-3
D: -
DNA: TGTGCCAGCAGCGTAGGACAGAACTCTGGAAACACCATATATTTT
CDR3: CASSVGQNSGNTIYF

size: -
V: TRBV27
J: TRBJ2-7
D: -
DNA: TGTGCCAGCAACGGGGGTAACGAGCAGTACTTC
CDR3: CASNGGNEQYF

size: -
V: TRBV29-1
J: TRBJ2-1
D: -
DNA: TGCAGCGTTGTAGGGACGGTCTCCTACAATGAGCAGTTCTTC
CDR3: CSVVGTVSYNEQFF

size: -
V: TRBV14
J: TRBJ2-7
D: -
DNA: TGTGCCAGCAGCCCGGGCCTAGTACAGTTCCCCACCTACGAGCAGTACTTC
CDR3: CASSPGLVQFPTYEQYF

size: -
V: TRBV7-2
J: TRBJ1-5
D: -
DNA: TGTGCCAGCAGCTTACATCTAGCGAGCAATCAGCCCCAGCATTTT
CDR3: CASSLHLASNQPQHF

size: -
V: TRBV5-4
J: TRBJ2-1
D: -
DNA: TGTGCCAGCAGCTTGGGAGAAAGGCGCAATGAGCAGTTCTTC
CDR3: CASSLGERRNEQFF

size: -
V: TRBV27
J: TRBJ2-7
D: -
DNA: TGTGCCAGCAGTCGTCCTGGGAAGGACGAGCAGTACTTC
CDR3: CASSRPGKDEQYF

size: -
V: TRBV13
J: TRBJ2-3
D: -
DNA: TGTGCCAGCAGCTATTCTAGCACAGATACGCAGTATTTT
CDR3: CASSYSSTDTQYF

size: hyperexpanded
V: TRBV19
J: TRBJ1-1
D: -
DNA: TGTGCCAGTAGTATAAGCCAGAACACTGAAGCTTTCTTT
CDR3: CASSISQNTEAFF

size: -
V: TRBV27
J: TRBJ2-7
D: TRBD1
DNA: TGTGCCAGCAGTTTCGCGACAGGGAAAAGCCACGAGCAGTACTTC
CDR3: CASSFATGKSHEQYF

size: -
V: TRBV7-8
J: TRBJ2-7
D: -
DNA: TGTGCCAGCAGCTTGCGGGGCTACGAGCAGTACTTC
CDR3: CASSLRGYEQYF

size: -
V: TRBV7-9
J: TRBJ1-1
D: -
DNA: TGTGCCAGCAGCGCCTATGAGGGGACTGAAGCTTTCTTT
CDR3: CASSAYEGTEAFF

size: few
V: TRBV7-3
J: TRBJ1-2
D: -
DNA: TGTGCCAGCAGCTTCCAGGGTGGTTATGGCTACACCTTC
CDR3: CASSFQGGYGYTF

size: -
V: TRBV6-6
J: TRBJ2-3
D: -
DNA: TGTGCCAGCAGTTACCAAGGGGGCGGGAAAGATACGCAGTATTTT
CDR3: CASSYQGGGKDTQYF

size: -
V: TRBV5-1
J: TRBJ2-7
D: -
DNA: TGCGCCAGCAGCTTGCGGAGACAGGCCACCCCCTACGAGCAGTACTTC
CDR3: CASSLRRQATPYEQYF

size: -
V: TRBV30
J: TRBJ1-1
D: -
DNA: TGTGCCTGGAGTGTAGGGGGGAACACTGAAGCTTTCTTT
CDR3: CAWSVGGNTEAFF

size: -
V: TRBV7-2
J: TRBJ1-2
D: TRBD1
DNA: TGTGCCAGCAGCTCAACGACAGGGGGGAGTAACTATGGCTACACCTTC
CDR3: CASSSTTGGSNYGYTF

size: -
V: TRBV6-5
J: TRBJ1-3
D: TRBD1
DNA: TGTGCCAGCAGTTACTCGGACAGGGGTGGAAACACCATATATTTT
CDR3: CASSYSDRGGNTIYF

size: -
V: TRBV9
J: TRBJ2-1
D: -
DNA: TGTGCCGGCAGCGTAGAAGGGTACAATGAGCAGTTCTTC
CDR3: CAGSVEGYNEQFF

size: -
V: TRBV4-3
J: TRBJ1-2
D: -
DNA: TGCGCCAGCAGCCCCGCCTTGGGCTATGGCTACACCTTC
CDR3: CASSPALGYGYTF

size: few
V: TRBV10-3
J: TRBJ2-1
D: -
DNA: TGTGCCATCAGGGACGCATACAATGAGCAGTTCTTC
CDR3: CAIRDAYNEQFF

size: -
V: TRBV4-2
J: TRBJ1-2
D: -
DNA: TGTGCCAGCAGCCAAGAAGCGGCCAGTAATTCTAATGGCTACACCTTC
CDR3: CASSQEAASNSNGYTF